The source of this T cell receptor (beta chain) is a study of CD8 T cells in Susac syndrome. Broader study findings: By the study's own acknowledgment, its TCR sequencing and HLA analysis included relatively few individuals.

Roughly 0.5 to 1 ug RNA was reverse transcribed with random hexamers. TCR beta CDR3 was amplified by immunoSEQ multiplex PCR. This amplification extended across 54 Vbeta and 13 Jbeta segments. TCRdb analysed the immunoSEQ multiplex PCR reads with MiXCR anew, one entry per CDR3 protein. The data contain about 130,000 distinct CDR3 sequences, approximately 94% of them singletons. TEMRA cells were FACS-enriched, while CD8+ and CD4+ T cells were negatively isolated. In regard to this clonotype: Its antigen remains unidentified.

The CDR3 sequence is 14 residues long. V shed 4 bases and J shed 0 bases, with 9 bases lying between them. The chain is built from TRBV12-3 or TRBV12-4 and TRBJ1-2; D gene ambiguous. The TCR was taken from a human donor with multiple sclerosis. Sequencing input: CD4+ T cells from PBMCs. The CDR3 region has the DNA TGTGCCAGCAGTTACGGCAGAACTAACTATGGCTACACCTTC. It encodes CASSYGRTNYGYTF.